These 14 T cell receptor beta chains were sequenced from one sample in a study of graft-versus-host responses after intestinal transplantation. Their recognized antigens are unknown. TCRdb keeps only in-frame clones here, not all; method: immunoSEQ multiplex PCR. The data contain roughly 120,000 clones, 75% to 95% of them singletons. The specimen was unstimulated CD4+ T cells sorted from spleen or lymph node cells, collected before intestinal transplant. The source of these receptors is a human donor who received an intestinal transplant.

The chain has TRBV10-3 and TRBJ2-3; 9 nucleotides match TRBD2. This CDR3 region has 18 residues. Trimming cost V 4 bases and J 0 bases; bases outside gene matches: 11. CDR1 is ENHRY, CDR2 SYGVKD, per germline. The DNA of the CDR3 is TGTGCCATCAGTGGCCGCGATAGCGGGGGCCCAAGCACAGATACGCAGTATTTT. Protein product: CAISGRDSGGPSTDTQYF.

The V call is TRBV10-3, the J call TRBJ2-7, with D possibly being TRBD2 (6 bases). The germline gives CDR1 ENHRY, CDR2 SYGVKD. Trimming removed 3 bases from V and 2 bases from J, with 14 bases in between. There are 15 residues in the CDR3. CDR3 loop: CAISDPGTGAYEQYF. As DNA, the CDR3 is TGTGCCATCAGTGATCCCGGGACTGGGGCCTACGAGCAGTACTTC.

J is TRBJ1-4 and V is TRBV7-9, with D possibly matching TRBD1 (5 bases). V lost 1 base, J lost 6 bases, and 9 bases lay in between. Germline V CDR1 and CDR2: SEHNR, FQNEAQ (reference sequence). This CDR3 contains 14 residues. This CDR3 is CASSLVGVYEKLFF. CDR3 in DNA: TGTGCCAGCAGCTTAGTAGGGGTTTATGAAAAACTGTTTTTT.

V gene TRBV7-2 combines with J gene TRBJ2-7; a weak D match, TRBD1 (6 bases). V was trimmed by 3 bases and J by 0 bases, leaving 9 bases between them. This CDR3 comprises 14 residues. From germline, CDR1 is SGHTA and CDR2 FQGNSA. This chain's CDR3 is CASSFQGHSYEQYF. In DNA form, the CDR3 reads TGTGCCAGCAGCTTTCAGGGGCACTCCTACGAGCAGTACTTC.

The rearrangement uses TRBV5-1 and TRBJ2-3, with TRBD2 matching 13 bases. V trimming: 6 bases; J trimming: 0 bases; junction bases outside the gene matches: 7. CDR1 SGHRS and CDR2 YFSETQ come from the germline V gene. The CDR3 sequence is 17 residues long. In nucleotides, the CDR3 is TGCGCCAGCAAACGACTAGCGGGGGGAGTTAGCACAGATACGCAGTATTTT. The encoded protein is CASKRLAGGVSTDTQYF.

The chain recombines TRBV6-1 with TRBJ1-1; D is unclear. Trimming removed 8 bases at V and 0 bases at J, with 10 bases between. Germline assignment: CDR1 MNHNS and CDR2 SASEGT. There are 13 residues in the CDR3. CDR3 protein: CASQQNLNTEAFF. DNA of the CDR3: TGTGCCAGCCAACAGAATTTGAACACTGAAGCTTTCTTT.

The chain carries TRBV9 and TRBJ2-7; tentative D call: TRBD2 (5 bases). Germline CDR1 and CDR2: SGDLS and YYNGEE. V lost 0 bases and J lost 1, with 11 bases in between. The CDR3 covers 15 residues. The CDR3 region has the DNA TGTGCCAGCAGCGTAGAAAGCGGCTTTTCCTACGAGCAGTACTTC. Its translation is CASSVESGFSYEQYF.

V usage is TRBV6-6 and J usage is TRBJ2-5, with D uncertain. CDR3 size: 14 residues. Trimming removed 2 bases at V and 7 bases at J, with 14 bases between. Germline V lookup: CDR1 MNHNY, CDR2 SVGAGI (reference sequence). In DNA form, the CDR3 reads TGTGCCAGCAGTTACCATGCCGGAACGGGGACCCAGTACTTC. Translated, it gives CASSYHAGTGTQYF.

This clone was seen a single time. The chain couples TRBV28 to TRBJ2-2; possible D gene TRBD1, 6 bases. There are 13 residues in the CDR3. The germline V gene encodes CDR1 MDHEN and CDR2 SYDVKM. V was cut by 8 bases and J by 6 bases, with 13 bases left in between. CDR3 nucleotides: TGTGCCAGCTGGCCTTACAGGGCCGGGGAGCTGTTTTTT. Encoded protein: CASWPYRAGELFF.

The J gene is TRBJ2-3, the V gene TRBV7-9; D not resolved. The germline gives CDR1 SEHNR, CDR2 FQNEAQ (reference sequence). Deletions cut 3 bases from V and 6 bases from J, with 7 bases between. The CDR3 loop spans 12 amino acids. CDR3 loop: CASSFVPDTQYF. Written as DNA, the CDR3 is TGTGCCAGCAGCTTCGTTCCGGATACGCAGTATTTT.

The chain joins TRBV29-1 to TRBJ2-6; D may be TRBD2 (7 bases). The CDR3 covers 15 residues. The V and J ends lost 6 bases and 2 bases respectively, with 14 bases between them. The V gene's germline CDR1 is SQVTM and CDR2 ANQGSEA. CDR3 sequence reads: CSVVEGGPGANVLTF. The CDR3 DNA reads as TGCAGCGTCGTCGAGGGGGGGCCTGGGGCCAACGTCCTGACTTTC.

This clone was detected a few times. The J gene is TRBJ1-3, the V gene TRBV5-4; D is perhaps TRBD1 (6 bases). CDR1 SGHNT and CDR2 YYREEE come from the germline V gene (reference sequence). The CDR3 is 15 residues long. V was pared by 4 bases and J by 0 bases, with 11 bases between. Here the CDR3 DNA reads TGTGCCAGCAGCACGGGACATCGCTCTGGAAACACCATATATTTT. Translated, it gives CASSTGHRSGNTIYF.

The V call is TRBV9, the J call TRBJ2-7, with D tentatively TRBD2 (5 bases). CDR1 and CDR2 (germline): SGDLS, YYNGEE. The CDR3 runs to 15 residues. V was cut by 0 bases and J by 0 bases, with 10 bases left in between. This CDR3 is CASSVEPGSSYEQYF. The CDR3 nucleotides are TGTGCCAGCAGCGTAGAGCCGGGGAGCTCCTACGAGCAGTACTTC.

Written as DNA, the CDR3 is TGTGCCAGCAGTCGCACAGGGGAGGACACCGGGGAGCTGTTTTTT. Protein product: CASSRTGEDTGELFF. V usage is TRBV28 and J usage is TRBJ2-2; weak D call: TRBD1 (7 bases). Germline-derived CDR1 and CDR2 are MDHEN and SYDVKM. The germline V and J ends were trimmed by 5 bases and 3 bases, with 13 bases remaining between them. This CDR3 comprises 15 residues.